Following are 10 T cell receptor gamma chains from one sample sequenced in a study of gamma-delta chains in newborns, infants, children. TCRdb re-processed the reads using CATT. This sample carries a few hundred gamma-chain clones, approximately 42% of them seen once, and the ten largest clones take approximately 31%. Sequenced sample: blood. The receptors derive from a child who was a newborn, infant or young child, either healthy, febrile or measles-vaccinated (not recorded which).

The J segment is TRGJP2; no V gene was assigned. The CDR3 runs 15 residues. The CDR3 loop is CATWDGPGDDWIKTF. DNA of the CDR3: TGTGCCACCTGGGACGGGCCTGGTGACGATTGGATCAAGACGTTT.

Turning to this clone: A much larger clone lies a single base off, so this may be a read error. The J gene is TRGJP, the V gene TRGV9. The J gene, left out of TCRdb, was set here by checking the DNA against germline. The CDR3 extends over 15 amino acids. Looked up from germline, CDR1 is GITISATS and CDR2 is ISYDGTV (reference sequence). This chain's CDR3 is CAVWEGELGKKIKVF. The DNA for the CDR3 is TGTGCCGTGTGGGAGGGAGAGTTGGGCAAAAAAATCAAGGTATTT.

About this clone itself: Within the sample, other DNA sequences also encode this same CDR3. V is TRGV3 and J is TRGJP. Assignment of the J gene here rests on matching the DNA to germline, because TCRdb gives none. The CDR3 runs 17 residues. Germline V gene sequence: CDR1 VTNTFY, CDR2 YDVSTARD (reference sequence). The trim removed 5 bases at V and 4 bases at J, leaving 8 bases unmatched. The chain's CDR3 is CATWGRPQELGKKIKVF. The DNA for the CDR3 is TGTGCCACCTGGGGCAGACCTCAAGAGTTGGGCAAAAAAATCAAGGTATTT.

Judged by abundance, this clone is large. Since a far larger clone is one base different, this is likely a read error. The rearrangement links TRGV9 to TRGJP. Germline V gene sequence: CDR1 GITISATS, CDR2 ISYDGTV (reference sequence). The CDR3 totals 16 residues. Trimming cost V 0 bases and J 7 bases; bases outside gene matches: 3. In DNA, the CDR3 is TGTGCCTTGTGGGAGGTGCACGAGTTGGGCAAAAAAATCAAGGTATTT. It specifies CALWEVHELGKKIKVF.

Notes on this clone: This could be a read error, since a much larger clone is one nucleotide away. The rearrangement joins TRGV2 to TRGJ1 or TRGJ2. As TCRdb names no J gene, one was assigned here on the basis of a DNA match to germline. In germline, CDR1 is EGSNGY, CDR2 YDSYNSKV. This CDR3 spans 14 amino acids. The CDR3 coding sequence is TGTGCCACCTGGGGCGGGCTAAATTATTATAAGAAACTCTTT. As protein: CATWGGLNYYKKLF.

Relative to its sample, this clone is hyperexpanded (1% or more). One base away lies a much larger clone, so this may be a sequencing read error. The same CDR3 is also encoded by other DNA sequences in this sample. The chain couples TRGV9 to TRGJP. Germline V CDR1 and CDR2: GITISATS, ISYDGTV (reference sequence). The CDR3 consists of 16 residues. With 0 bases clipped from V and 7 bases from J, the junction kept 3 bases outside the gene matches. The CDR3 DNA follows: TGTGCCTTGTGGGAGGTGCAGGAGTTGGGCAAAAAAATCAAGGTATTT. Encoded protein: CALWEVQELGKKIKVF.

The table lists this clone with a few counts. The J gene is TRGJP, the V gene TRGV9. As TCRdb names no J gene, one was assigned here on the basis of a DNA match to germline. V shed 0 bases and J 11 bases; nucleotides not matched to a gene: 4. The CDR3 contains 15 residues. In germline, CDR1 is GITISATS, CDR2 ISYDGTV (reference sequence). This CDR3 reads CALWEVHLGKKIKVF. CDR3 nucleotides: TGTGCCTTGTGGGAGGTGCATCTGGGCAAAAAAATCAAGGTATTT.

On this clone: The amino acid sequence in TCRdb belongs to a much larger clone and departs from this DNA's translation at residue 6, likely a sequencing read error; the sequence shown is translated from the DNA. The rearrangement uses TRGV9 and TRGJP2. V dropped 2 bases and J dropped 3; count of bases not matched to a gene: 9. The germline V gene has CDR1 GITISATS and CDR2 ISYDGTV (reference sequence). The CDR3 length is 16 residues. The DNA of the CDR3 is TGTGCCTTGTGGGAGGCGTATGGGGGTAGTGATTGGATCAAGACGTTT. Its translation: CALWEAYGGSDWIKTF.

About this clone: TCRdb shows a much larger clone's protein in place of this DNA's translation, and the two differ at residue 9, likely through a read error; the protein shown is translated from the DNA. CDR3 amino acids: CALWEVPESGKKIKVF. CDR3 sequence (DNA): TGTGCCTTGTGGGAGGTTCCAGAGTCGGGCAAAAAAATCAAGGTATTT. The chain recombines TRGV9 with TRGJP. The J gene, absent from TCRdb, was called here by matching the DNA to germline. Germline loops: CDR1 GITISATS, CDR2 ISYDGTV (reference sequence). The CDR3 has 16 amino acids.

By proportion, this clone is large (0.1 to 1%). Other DNA sequences in the sample encode the same CDR3. V is TRGV8 and J is TRGJ1 or TRGJ2. After removal of 5 bases from V and 1 base from J, the junction contained 5 bases not matched to a gene. The CDR3 extends over 13 amino acids. CDR1 VENAVY and CDR2 YDSYNSRV come from the germline V gene. This chain's CDR3 is CATWAPNYYKKLF. Written as DNA, the CDR3 is TGTGCCACCTGGGCTCCCAATTATTATAAGAAACTCTTT.